This T cell receptor beta chain was sequenced in a study of neurological immune-mediated disorders. TCRdb fed the 5' RACE reads into MiXCR, producing one record per CDR3 protein. In the table there are 100,000 or so distinct CDR3 sequences, 3.5% of which are singletons. Trimming took 2 bases from V and 4 from J; bases not matched to a gene: 1. CDR3 length: 15 residues. In germline, CDR1 is LGHNA, CDR2 YSLEER. This TCR was recovered from a woman younger than 35 with multiple sclerosis. The J gene is TRBJ2-5, the V gene TRBV4-3, with 13 bases lining up with TRBD2. The material sequenced was PBMCs. DNA for the CDR3: TGCGCCAGCAGCCAACGGACTAGCGGGAGAGAGACCCAGTACTTC. It encodes CASSQRTSGRETQYF.